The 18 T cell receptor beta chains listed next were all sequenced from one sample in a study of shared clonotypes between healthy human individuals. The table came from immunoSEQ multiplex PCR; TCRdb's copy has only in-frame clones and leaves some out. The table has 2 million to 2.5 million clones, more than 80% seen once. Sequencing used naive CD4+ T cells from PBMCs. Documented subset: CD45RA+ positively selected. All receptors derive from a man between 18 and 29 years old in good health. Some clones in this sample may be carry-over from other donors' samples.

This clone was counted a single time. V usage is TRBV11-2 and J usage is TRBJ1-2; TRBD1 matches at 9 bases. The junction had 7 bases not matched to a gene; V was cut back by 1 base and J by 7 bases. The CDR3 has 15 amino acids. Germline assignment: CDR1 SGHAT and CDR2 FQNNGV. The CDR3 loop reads CASSLGGTGRSGYTF. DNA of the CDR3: TGTGCCAGCAGCTTAGGGGGGACAGGGAGAAGTGGCTACACCTTC. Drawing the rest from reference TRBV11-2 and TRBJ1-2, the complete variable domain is EAGVAQSPRYKIIEKRQSVAFWCNPISGHATLYWYQQILGQGPKLLIQFQNNGVVDDSQLPKDRFSAERLKGVDSTLKIQPAKLEDSAVYLCASSLGGTGRSGYTFGSGTRLTVV.

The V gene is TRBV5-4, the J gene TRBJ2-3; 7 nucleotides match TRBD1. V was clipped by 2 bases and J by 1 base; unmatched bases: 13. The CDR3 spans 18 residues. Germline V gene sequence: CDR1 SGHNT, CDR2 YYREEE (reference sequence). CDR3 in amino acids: CASSFRGQAVRGTDTQYF. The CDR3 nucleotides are TGTGCCAGCAGCTTCCGAGGACAGGCCGTAAGAGGCACAGATACGCAGTATTTT.

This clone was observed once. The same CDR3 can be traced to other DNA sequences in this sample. The CDR3 nucleotides read TGTGCCAGCAGTTTCCAGGGGCGCAATGAGCAGTTCTTC. It is translated as CASSFQGRNEQFF. The J gene is TRBJ2-1, the V gene TRBV28; TRBD1 might be the D (6 bases). The CDR3 runs to 13 residues. Germline V gene lookup returns CDR1 MDHEN and CDR2 SYDVKM. V gave up 3 bases and J gave up 6 bases, with 9 bases separating them. Full variable domain (rest looked up from reference TRBV28 and TRBJ2-1): DVKVTQSSRYLVKRTGEKVFLECVQDMDHENMFWYRQDPGLGLRLIYFSYDVKMKEKGDIPEGYSVSREKKERFSLILESASTNQTSMYLCASSFQGRNEQFFGPGTRLTVL.

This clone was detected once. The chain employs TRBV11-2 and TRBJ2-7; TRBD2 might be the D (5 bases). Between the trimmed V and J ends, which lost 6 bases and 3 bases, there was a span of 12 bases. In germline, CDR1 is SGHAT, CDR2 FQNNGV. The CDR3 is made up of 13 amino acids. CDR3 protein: CASRQGLSYEQYF. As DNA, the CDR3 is TGTGCCAGCAGACAAGGACTTAGCTACGAGCAGTACTTC.

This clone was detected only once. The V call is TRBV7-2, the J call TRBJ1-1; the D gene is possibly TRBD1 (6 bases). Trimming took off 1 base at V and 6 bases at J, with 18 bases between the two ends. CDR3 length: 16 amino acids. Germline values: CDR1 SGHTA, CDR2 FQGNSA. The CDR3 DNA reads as TGTGCCAGCAGCTTAGGTCCCGGGGGGCGCAGGGCTGAAGCTTTCTTT. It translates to CASSLGPGGRRAEAFF. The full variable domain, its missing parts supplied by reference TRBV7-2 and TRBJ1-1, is GAGVSQSPSNKVTEKGKDVELRCDPISGHTALYWYRQSLGQGLEFLIYFQGNSAPDKSGLPSDRFSAERTGGSVSTLTIQRTQQEDSAVYLCASSLGPGGRRAEAFFGQGTRLTVV.

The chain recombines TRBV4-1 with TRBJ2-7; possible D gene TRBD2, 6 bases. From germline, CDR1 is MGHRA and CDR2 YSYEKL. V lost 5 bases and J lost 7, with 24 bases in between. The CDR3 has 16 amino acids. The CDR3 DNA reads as TGCGCCAGCAGCGTTACAGGACAAGGGACTGGCCGGGAGCAGTACTTC. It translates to CASSVTGQGTGREQYF.

CDR3 region: CSAFRDPYNEQFF. In DNA form, the CDR3 reads TGCAGCGCCTTTCGGGACCCCTACAATGAGCAGTTCTTC. The rearrangement joins TRBV29-1 to TRBJ2-1; TRBD1 or TRBD2 may be the D gene (5 bases each). The V end was cut by 7 bases, the J end by 2 bases, with 12 bases between. The CDR3 sequence is 13 residues long. The germline V gene encodes CDR1 SQVTM and CDR2 ANQGSEA.

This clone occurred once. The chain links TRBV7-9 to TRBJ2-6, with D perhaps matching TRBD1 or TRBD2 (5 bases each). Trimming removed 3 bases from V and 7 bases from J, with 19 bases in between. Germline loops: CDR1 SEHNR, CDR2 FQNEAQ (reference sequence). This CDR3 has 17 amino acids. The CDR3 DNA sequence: TGTGCCAGCAGCTTCACGGGACGGCCTATGGGAGCCAACGTCCTGACTTTC. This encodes CASSFTGRPMGANVLTF. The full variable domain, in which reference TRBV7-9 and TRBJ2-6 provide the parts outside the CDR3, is DTGVSQNPRHKITKRGQNVTFRCDPISEHNRLYWYRQTLGQGPEFLTYFQNEAQLEKSRLLSDRFSAERPKGSFSTLEIQRTEQGDSAMYLCASSFTGRPMGANVLTFGAGSRLTVL.

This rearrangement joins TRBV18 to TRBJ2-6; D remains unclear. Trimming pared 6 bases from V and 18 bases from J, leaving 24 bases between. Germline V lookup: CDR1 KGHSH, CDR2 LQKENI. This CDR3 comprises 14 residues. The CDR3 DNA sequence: TGTGCCAGCTCGCCCCTGCCGGACCTTCCCACTGAGACTTTC. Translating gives CASSPLPDLPTETF.

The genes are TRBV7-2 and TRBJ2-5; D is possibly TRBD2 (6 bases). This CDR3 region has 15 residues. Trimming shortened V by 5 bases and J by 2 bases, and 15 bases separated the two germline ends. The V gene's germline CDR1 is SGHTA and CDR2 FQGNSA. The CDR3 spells CASSANGAGQETQYF. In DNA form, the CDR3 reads TGTGCCAGCAGCGCTAACGGGGCGGGACAAGAGACCCAGTACTTC.

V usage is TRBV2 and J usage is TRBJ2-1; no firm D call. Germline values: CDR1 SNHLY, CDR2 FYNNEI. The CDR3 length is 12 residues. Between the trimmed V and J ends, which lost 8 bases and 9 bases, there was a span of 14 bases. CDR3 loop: CASRPDLSEQFF. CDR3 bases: TGTGCCAGCCGCCCCGATCTTAGTGAGCAGTTCTTC. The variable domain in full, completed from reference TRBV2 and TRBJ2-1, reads EPEVTQTPSHQVTQMGQEVILRCVPISNHLYFYWYRQILGQKVEFLVSFYNNEISEKSEIFDDQFSVERPDGSNFTLKIRSTKLEDSAMYFCASRPDLSEQFFGPGTRLTVL.

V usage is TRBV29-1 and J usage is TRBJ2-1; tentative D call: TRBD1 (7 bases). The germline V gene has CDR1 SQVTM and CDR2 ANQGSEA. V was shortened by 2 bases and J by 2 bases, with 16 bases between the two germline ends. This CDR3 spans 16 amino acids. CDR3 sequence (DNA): TGCAGCGTTGAAAGTACAGGGGAGGTCGCCTACAATGAGCAGTTCTTC. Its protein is CSVESTGEVAYNEQFF.

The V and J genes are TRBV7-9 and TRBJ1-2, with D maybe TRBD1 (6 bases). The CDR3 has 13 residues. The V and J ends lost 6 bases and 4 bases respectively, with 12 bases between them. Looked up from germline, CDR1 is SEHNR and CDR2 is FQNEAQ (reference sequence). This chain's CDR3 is CASSPRGAYGYTF. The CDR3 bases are TGTGCCAGCAGTCCTAGGGGGGCCTATGGCTACACCTTC.

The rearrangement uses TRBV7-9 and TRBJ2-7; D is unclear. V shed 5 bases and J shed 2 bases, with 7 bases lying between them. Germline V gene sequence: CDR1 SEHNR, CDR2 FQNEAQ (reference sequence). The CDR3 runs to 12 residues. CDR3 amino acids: CASSPNTYEQYF. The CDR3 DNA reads TGTGCCAGCAGCCCTAATACCTACGAGCAGTACTTC.

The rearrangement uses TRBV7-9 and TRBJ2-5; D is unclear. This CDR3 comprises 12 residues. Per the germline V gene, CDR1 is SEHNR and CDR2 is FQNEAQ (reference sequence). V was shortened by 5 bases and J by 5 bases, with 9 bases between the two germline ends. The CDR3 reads CASSQPWETQYF. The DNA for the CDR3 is TGTGCCAGCAGCCAACCTTGGGAGACCCAGTACTTC. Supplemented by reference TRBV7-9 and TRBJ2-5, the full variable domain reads DTGVSQNPRHKITKRGQNVTFRCDPISEHNRLYWYRQTLGQGPEFLTYFQNEAQLEKSRLLSDRFSAERPKGSFSTLEIQRTEQGDSAMYLCASSQPWETQYFGPGTRLLVL.

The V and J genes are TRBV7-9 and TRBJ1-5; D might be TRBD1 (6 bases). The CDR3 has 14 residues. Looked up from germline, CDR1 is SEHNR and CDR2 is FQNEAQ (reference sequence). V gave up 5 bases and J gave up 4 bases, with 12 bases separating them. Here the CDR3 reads CASSPVTGNQPQHF. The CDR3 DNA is TGTGCCAGCAGCCCGGTCACAGGGAATCAGCCCCAGCATTTT.

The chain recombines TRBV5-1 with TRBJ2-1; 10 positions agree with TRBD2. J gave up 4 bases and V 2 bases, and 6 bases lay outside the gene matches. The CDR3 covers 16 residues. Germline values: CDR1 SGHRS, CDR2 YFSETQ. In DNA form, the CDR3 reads TGCGCCAGCAGCTTAACCGGGACTAGCGAGTACAATGAGCAGTTCTTC. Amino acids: CASSLTGTSEYNEQFF.

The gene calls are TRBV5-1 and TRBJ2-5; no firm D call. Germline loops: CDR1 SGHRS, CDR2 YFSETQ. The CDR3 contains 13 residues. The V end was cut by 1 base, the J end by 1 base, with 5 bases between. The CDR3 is CASSLISQETQYF. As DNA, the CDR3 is TGCGCCAGCAGCTTGATTAGCCAAGAGACCCAGTACTTC.